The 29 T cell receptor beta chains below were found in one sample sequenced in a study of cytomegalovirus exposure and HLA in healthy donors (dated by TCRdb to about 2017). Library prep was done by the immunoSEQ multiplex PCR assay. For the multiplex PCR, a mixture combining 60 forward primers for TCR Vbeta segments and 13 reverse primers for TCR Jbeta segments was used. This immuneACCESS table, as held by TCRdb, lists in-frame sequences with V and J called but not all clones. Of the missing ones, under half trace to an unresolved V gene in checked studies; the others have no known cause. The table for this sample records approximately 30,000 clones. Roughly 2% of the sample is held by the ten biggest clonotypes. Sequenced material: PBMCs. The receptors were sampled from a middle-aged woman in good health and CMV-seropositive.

The CDR3 DNA is TGTGCCAGCAGCTTATTTGTACAAAGTCGCACAGATACGCAGTATTTT. Translation: CASSLFVQSRTDTQYF. The chain couples TRBV7-2 to TRBJ2-3; D call uncertain. This CDR3 is 16 amino acids long. The V end lost 2 bases, the J end lost 1 base, and 13 bases lay between the germline ends. Looked up from germline, CDR1 is SGHTA and CDR2 is FQGNSA. The full variable domain, its missing parts supplied by reference TRBV7-2 and TRBJ2-3, is GAGVSQSPSNKVTEKGKDVELRCDPISGHTALYWYRQSLGQGLEFLIYFQGNSAPDKSGLPSDRFSAERTGGSVSTLTIQRTQQEDSAVYLCASSLFVQSRTDTQYFGPGTRLTVL.

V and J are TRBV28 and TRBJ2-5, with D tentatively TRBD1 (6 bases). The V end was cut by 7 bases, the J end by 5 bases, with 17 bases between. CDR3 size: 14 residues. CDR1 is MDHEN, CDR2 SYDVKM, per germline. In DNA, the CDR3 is TGTGCCAGCAACAAACTAGACAGGCGCGAGACCCAGTACTTC. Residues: CASNKLDRRETQYF.

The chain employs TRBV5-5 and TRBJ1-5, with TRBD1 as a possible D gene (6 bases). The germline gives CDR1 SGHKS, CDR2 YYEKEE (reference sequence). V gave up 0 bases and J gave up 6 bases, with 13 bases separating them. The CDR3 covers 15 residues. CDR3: CASSLAQGATQPQHF. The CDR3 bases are TGTGCCAGCAGCTTGGCACAGGGTGCGACTCAGCCCCAGCATTTT.

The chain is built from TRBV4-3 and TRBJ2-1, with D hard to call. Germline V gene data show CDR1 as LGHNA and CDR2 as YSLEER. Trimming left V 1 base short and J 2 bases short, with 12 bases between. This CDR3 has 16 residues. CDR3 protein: CASSQGALAPYNEQFF. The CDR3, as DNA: TGCGCCAGCAGCCAAGGGGCCCTCGCCCCCTACAATGAGCAGTTCTTC.

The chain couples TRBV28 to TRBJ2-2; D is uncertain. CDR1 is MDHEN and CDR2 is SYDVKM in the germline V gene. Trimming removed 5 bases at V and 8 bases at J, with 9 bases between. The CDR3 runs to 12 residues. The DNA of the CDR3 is TGTGCCAGCAGTCTTATCCTAGGGGAGCTGTTTTTT. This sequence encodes CASSLILGELFF.

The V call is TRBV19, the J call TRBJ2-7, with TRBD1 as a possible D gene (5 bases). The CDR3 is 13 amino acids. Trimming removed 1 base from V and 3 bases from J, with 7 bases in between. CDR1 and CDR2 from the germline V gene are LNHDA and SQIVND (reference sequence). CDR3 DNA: TGTGCCAGTAGTATAGGGGGCCGCTACGAGCAGTACTTC. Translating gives CASSIGGRYEQYF.

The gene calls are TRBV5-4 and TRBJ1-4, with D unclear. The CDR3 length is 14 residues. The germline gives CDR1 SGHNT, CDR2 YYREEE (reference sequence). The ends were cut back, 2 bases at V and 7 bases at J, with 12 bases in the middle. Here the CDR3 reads CASSFGRLGEKLFF. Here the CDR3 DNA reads TGTGCCAGCAGCTTCGGCAGGCTGGGTGAAAAACTGTTTTTT.

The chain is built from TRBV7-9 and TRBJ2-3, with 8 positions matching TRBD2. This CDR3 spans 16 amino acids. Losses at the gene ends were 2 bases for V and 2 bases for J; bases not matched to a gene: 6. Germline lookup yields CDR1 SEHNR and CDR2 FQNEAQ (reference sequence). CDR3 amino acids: CASSLRAGGTTDTQYF. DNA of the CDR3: TGTGCCAGCAGCTTAAGGGCGGGGGGAACCACAGATACGCAGTATTTT. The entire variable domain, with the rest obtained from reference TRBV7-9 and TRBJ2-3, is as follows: DTGVSQNPRHKITKRGQNVTFRCDPISEHNRLYWYRQTLGQGPEFLTYFQNEAQLEKSRLLSDRFSAERPKGSFSTLEIQRTEQGDSAMYLCASSLRAGGTTDTQYFGPGTRLTVL.

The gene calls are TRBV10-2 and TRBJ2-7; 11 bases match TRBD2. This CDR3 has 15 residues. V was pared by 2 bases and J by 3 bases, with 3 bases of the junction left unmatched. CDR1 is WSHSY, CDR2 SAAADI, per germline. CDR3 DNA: TGCGCCAGCAGTGAGGGACTAGCGGGTGACTACGAGCAGTACTTC. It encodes CASSEGLAGDYEQYF.

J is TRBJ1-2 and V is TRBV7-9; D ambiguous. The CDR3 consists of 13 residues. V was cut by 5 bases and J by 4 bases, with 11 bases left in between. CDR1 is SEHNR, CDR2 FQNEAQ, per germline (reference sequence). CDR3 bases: TGTGCCAGCAGCGGAGCGACCTTCTATGGCTACACCTTC. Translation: CASSGATFYGYTF.

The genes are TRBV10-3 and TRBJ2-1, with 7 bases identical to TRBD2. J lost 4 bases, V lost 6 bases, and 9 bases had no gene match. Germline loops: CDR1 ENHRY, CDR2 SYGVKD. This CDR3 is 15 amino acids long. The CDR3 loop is CAIRKQRDGYNEQFF. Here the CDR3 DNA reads TGTGCCATCAGAAAGCAGCGGGACGGGTACAATGAGCAGTTCTTC.

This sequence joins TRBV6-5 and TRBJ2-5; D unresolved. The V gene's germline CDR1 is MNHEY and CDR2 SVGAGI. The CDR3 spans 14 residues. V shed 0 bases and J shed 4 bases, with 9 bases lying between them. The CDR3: CASSYSVIGETQYF. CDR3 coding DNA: TGTGCCAGCAGTTACTCGGTAATCGGAGAGACCCAGTACTTC.

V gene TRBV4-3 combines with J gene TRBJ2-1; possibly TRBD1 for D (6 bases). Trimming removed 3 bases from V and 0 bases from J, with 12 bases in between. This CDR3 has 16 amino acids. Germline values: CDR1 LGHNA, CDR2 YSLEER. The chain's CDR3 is CASSHRDTYSYNEQFF. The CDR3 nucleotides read TGCGCCAGCAGCCATCGGGACACCTACTCCTACAATGAGCAGTTCTTC.

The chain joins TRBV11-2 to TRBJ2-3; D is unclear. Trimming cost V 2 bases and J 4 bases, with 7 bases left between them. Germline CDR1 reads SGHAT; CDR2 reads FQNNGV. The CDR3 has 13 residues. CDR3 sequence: CASSLYRADTQYF. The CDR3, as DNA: TGTGCCAGCAGCTTATATCGGGCAGATACGCAGTATTTT. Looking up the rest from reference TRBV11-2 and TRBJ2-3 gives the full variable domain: EAGVAQSPRYKIIEKRQSVAFWCNPISGHATLYWYQQILGQGPKLLIQFQNNGVVDDSQLPKDRFSAERLKGVDSTLKIQPAKLEDSAVYLCASSLYRADTQYFGPGTRLTVL.

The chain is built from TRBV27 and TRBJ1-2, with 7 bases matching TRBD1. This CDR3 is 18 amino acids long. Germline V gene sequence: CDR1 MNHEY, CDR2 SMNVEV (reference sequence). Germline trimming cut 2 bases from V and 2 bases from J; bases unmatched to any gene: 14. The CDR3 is CASSLKGTGTAMNYGYTF. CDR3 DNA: TGTGCCAGCAGTTTAAAGGGAACCGGGACAGCGATGAACTATGGCTACACCTTC.

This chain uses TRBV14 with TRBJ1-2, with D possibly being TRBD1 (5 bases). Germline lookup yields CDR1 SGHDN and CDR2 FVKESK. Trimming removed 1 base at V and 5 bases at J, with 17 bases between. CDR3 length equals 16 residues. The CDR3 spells CASSQAQGNIGYGYTF. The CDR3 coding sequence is TGTGCCAGCAGCCAAGCTCAGGGAAACATAGGTTATGGCTACACCTTC.

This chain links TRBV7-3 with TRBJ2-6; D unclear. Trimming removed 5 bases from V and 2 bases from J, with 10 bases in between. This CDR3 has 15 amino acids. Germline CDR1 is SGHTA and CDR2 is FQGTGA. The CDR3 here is CASSATPAGANVLTF. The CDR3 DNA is TGTGCCAGCAGCGCCACGCCGGCTGGGGCCAACGTCCTGACTTTC.

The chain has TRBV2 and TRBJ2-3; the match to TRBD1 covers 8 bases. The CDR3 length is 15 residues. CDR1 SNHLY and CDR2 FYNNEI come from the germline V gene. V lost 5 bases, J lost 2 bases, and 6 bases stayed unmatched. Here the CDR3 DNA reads TGTGCCAGCAGTATTCAGGGGGCCATCACAGATACGCAGTATTTT. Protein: CASSIQGAITDTQYF.

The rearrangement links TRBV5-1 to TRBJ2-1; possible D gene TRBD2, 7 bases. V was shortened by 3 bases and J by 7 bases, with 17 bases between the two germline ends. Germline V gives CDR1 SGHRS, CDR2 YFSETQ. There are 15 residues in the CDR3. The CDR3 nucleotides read TGCGCCAGCAGCTCTGTGGGGGGGCCGGGGAATGAGCAGTTCTTC. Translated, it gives CASSSVGGPGNEQFF. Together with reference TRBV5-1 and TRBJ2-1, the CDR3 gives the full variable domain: KAGVTQTPRYLIKTRGQQVTLSCSPISGHRSVSWYQQTPGQGLQFLFEYFSETQRNKGNFPGRFSGRQFSNSRSEMNVSTLELGDSALYLCASSSVGGPGNEQFFGPGTRLTVL.

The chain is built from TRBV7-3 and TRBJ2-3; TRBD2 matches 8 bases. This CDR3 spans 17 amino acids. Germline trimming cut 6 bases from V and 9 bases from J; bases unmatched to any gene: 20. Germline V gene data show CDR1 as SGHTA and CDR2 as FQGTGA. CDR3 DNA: TGTGCCAGCAGATTTCGGGGCGGGAGGAACCCCTCGGAGACGCAGTATTTT. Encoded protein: CASRFRGGRNPSETQYF.

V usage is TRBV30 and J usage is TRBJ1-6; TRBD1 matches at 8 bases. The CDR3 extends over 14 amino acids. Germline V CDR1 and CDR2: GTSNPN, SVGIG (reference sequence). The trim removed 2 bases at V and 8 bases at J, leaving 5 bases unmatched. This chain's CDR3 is CAWSPGQGDSPLHF. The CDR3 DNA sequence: TGTGCCTGGAGTCCTGGACAGGGTGATTCACCCCTCCACTTT.

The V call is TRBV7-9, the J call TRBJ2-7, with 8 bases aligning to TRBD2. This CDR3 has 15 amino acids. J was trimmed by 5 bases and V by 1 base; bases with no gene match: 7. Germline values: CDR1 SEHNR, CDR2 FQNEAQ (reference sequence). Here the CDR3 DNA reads TGTGCCAGCAGCTTAGGGGGACTAGGAGGCCACGAGCAGTACTTC. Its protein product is CASSLGGLGGHEQYF.

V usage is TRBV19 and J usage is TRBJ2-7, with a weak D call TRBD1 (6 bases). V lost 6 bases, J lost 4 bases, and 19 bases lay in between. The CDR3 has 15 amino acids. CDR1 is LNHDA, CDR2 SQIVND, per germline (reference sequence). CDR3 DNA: TGTGCCAGTAGCCCCTCAACCGGGACAAGATACGAGCAGTACTTC. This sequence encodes CASSPSTGTRYEQYF.

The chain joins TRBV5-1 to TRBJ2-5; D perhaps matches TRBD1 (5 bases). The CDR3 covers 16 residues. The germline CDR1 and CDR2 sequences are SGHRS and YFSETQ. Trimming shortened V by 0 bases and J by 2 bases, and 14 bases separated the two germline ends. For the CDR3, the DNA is TGCGCCAGCAGCTTGGAAGGGGAAGGCCTTCAAGAGACCCAGTACTTC. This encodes CASSLEGEGLQETQYF.

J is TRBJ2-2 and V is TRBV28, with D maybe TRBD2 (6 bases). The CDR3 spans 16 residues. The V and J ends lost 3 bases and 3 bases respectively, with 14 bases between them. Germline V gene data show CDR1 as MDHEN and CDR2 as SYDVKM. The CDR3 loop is CASSFIGGEDTGELFF. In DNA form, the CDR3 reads TGTGCCAGCAGTTTTATAGGAGGGGAAGACACCGGGGAGCTGTTTTTT.

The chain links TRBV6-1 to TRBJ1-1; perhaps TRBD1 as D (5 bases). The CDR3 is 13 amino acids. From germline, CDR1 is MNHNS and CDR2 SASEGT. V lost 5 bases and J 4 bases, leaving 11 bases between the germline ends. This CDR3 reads CASSPTGGTEAFF. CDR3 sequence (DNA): TGTGCCAGCAGTCCCACGGGGGGCACTGAAGCTTTCTTT.

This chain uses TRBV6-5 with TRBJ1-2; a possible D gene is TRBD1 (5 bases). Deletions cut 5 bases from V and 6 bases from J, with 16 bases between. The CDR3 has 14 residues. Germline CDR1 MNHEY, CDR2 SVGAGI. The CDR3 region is CASSPRQGVDGYTF. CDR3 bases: TGTGCCAGCAGTCCCCGTCAGGGCGTCGATGGCTACACCTTC.

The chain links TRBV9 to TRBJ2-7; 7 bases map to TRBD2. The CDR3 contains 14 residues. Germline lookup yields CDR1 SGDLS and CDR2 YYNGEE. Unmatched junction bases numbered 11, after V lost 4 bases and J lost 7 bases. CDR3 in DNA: TGTGCCAGCAGCATCGGACTAGAGGGCCTGGAGCAGTACTTC. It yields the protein CASSIGLEGLEQYF.

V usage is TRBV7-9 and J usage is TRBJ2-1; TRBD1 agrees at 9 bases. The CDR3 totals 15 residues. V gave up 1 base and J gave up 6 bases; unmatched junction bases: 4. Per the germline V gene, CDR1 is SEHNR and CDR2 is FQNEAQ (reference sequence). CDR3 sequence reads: CASSLGDRDPNEQFF. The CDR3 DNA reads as TGTGCCAGCAGCTTAGGGGACAGGGATCCCAATGAGCAGTTCTTC.